The 26 T cell receptor beta chains in this list originate from one sample, sequenced in a study of Graves' ophthalmopathy and Graves' hyperthyroidism. As the template, RNA transcripts were used to amplify TCR beta CDR3 regions. First-round RT-PCR with HTBI primers preceded a second-round multiplex PCR. TCRdb passed the multiplex PCR reads through MiXCR, listing each CDR3 protein once. The data show roughly 400,000 distinct CDR3 sequences, with roughly 15% seen just once and 7% held by the top ten. The sequencing sample was made of peripheral blood. The receptors derive from a woman under 30 with stable Graves' hyperthyroidism.

This rearrangement joins TRBV4-1 to TRBJ1-1; 7 nucleotides match TRBD1. Unmatched junction bases numbered 3, after V lost 1 base and J lost 1 base. Germline lookup yields CDR1 MGHRA and CDR2 YSYEKL. CDR3 length equals 15 residues. The CDR3 sequence: CASSQAGQTNTEAFF. In DNA, the CDR3 is TGCGCCAGCAGCCAAGCGGGACAGACGAACACTGAAGCTTTCTTT.

This clonotype was detected a few times. At one of its ends the junction is not consistent with the germline gene, which may arise from a read error. V is TRBV6-5 and J is TRBJ2-4; TRBD1 might be the D (7 bases). The CDR3 spans 13 residues. CDR1 MNHEY and CDR2 SVGAGI come from the germline V gene. DNA for the CDR3: TGTGCCAGCAGAAGGAGGGGGCAAAACATTAAGTACTTC. As protein: CASRRRGQNIKYF.

The rearrangement joins TRBV3-1 to TRBJ2-2, with TRBD2 identical over 8 bases. V trimming: 3 bases; J trimming: 1 base; junction bases outside the gene matches: 10. Germline CDR1 and CDR2: LGHDT and YNNKEL (reference sequence). There are 18 residues in the CDR3. CDR3 nucleotide sequence: TGTGCCAGCAGCCACGACCCGCTTAGCGGGGAGAACACCGGGGAGCTGTTTTTT. Protein sequence: CASSHDPLSGENTGELFF.

The V and J genes are TRBV19 and TRBJ1-5; D is undetermined. This CDR3 spans 13 amino acids. The ends were cut back, 6 bases at V and 7 bases at J, with 13 bases in the middle. The V gene's germline CDR1 is LNHDA and CDR2 SQIVND (reference sequence). CDR3 sequence: CASSPRHGQPQHF. Written as DNA, the CDR3 is TGTGCCAGTAGCCCCCGGCACGGCCAGCCCCAGCATTTT.

This clonotype was found a few times. This chain uses TRBV3-1 with TRBJ1-1, with D uncertain. The V gene's germline CDR1 is LGHDT and CDR2 YNNKEL (reference sequence). Trimming stripped 0 bases from V and 1 base from J, with 9 bases between. The CDR3 contains 15 residues. The CDR3 region is CASSQDLGRNTEAFF. CDR3 nucleotides: TGTGCCAGCAGCCAAGACTTAGGGAGGAACACTGAAGCTTTCTTT.

This clonotype was observed a few times. This chain uses TRBV20-1 with TRBJ2-7; a weak D match, TRBD2 (7 bases). The CDR3 spans 14 residues. Germline V gives CDR1 DFQATT, CDR2 SNEGSKA (reference sequence). The V and J ends lost 6 bases and 0 bases respectively, with 15 bases between them. CDR3 sequence: CSAAGARSSYEQYF. In DNA, the CDR3 is TGCAGTGCCGCGGGGGCCCGTAGCTCCTACGAGCAGTACTTC.

This clonotype was counted ten times or more. The junction and the germline gene differ at one end; a read error may be behind it. The J gene is TRBJ2-7, the V gene TRBV2, with D possibly being TRBD1 or TRBD2 (6 bases each). CDR1 SNHLY and CDR2 FYNNEI come from the germline V gene. The CDR3 runs 16 residues. CDR3 in amino acids: CASSPAGGVRSYEQYF. The DNA for the CDR3 is TGTGCCAGCAGTCCAGCCGGGGGCGTTCGCTCCTACGAACAGTACTTC.

At least ten counts were recorded for this clonotype. The chain couples TRBV11-1 to TRBJ2-2, with 12 bases fitting TRBD2. Germline CDR1 is SGHAT and CDR2 is FQDESV (reference sequence). This CDR3 comprises 17 residues. V dropped 5 bases and J dropped 4; count of bases not matched to a gene: 8. Here the CDR3 reads CASSPPGLAGPTGELFF. The CDR3 DNA reads TGTGCCAGCAGCCCCCCCGGACTAGCGGGGCCCACCGGGGAGCTGTTTTTT. Complete variable domain (other parts from reference TRBV11-1 and TRBJ2-2): EAEVAQSPRYKITEKSQAVAFWCDPISGHATLYWYRQILGQGPELLVQFQDESVVDDSQLPKDRFSAERLKGVDSTLKIQPAELGDSAMYLCASSPPGLAGPTGELFFGEGSRLTVL.

This chain uses TRBV12-3 or TRBV12-4 with TRBJ2-7, with 9 bases matching TRBD2. The length of the CDR3 is 15 residues. V lost 6 bases to trimming and J lost 0 bases; unmatched junction nucleotides: 6. DNA for the CDR3: TGTGCCAGCAGAGGCGGGACTAGCCCCTCCTACGAGCAGTACTTC. Amino acid sequence: CASRGGTSPSYEQYF.

Ten or more counts support this clonotype. V is TRBV20-1 and J is TRBJ1-2, with 11 positions matching TRBD1. The CDR3 consists of 13 residues. Germline V CDR1 and CDR2: DFQATT, SNEGSKA (reference sequence). V trimming: 6 bases; J trimming: 7 bases; junction bases outside the gene matches: 7. CDR3 region: CSAPGQGEGGYTF. CDR3 nucleotide sequence: TGCAGTGCCCCGGGACAGGGGGAAGGTGGCTACACCTTC.

As DNA, the CDR3 is TGTACCCGCGGAGAGGGGCAATATAGCAATCAGCCCCAGCATTTT. This codes for CTRGEGQYSNQPQHF. V is TRBV6-1 and J is TRBJ1-5; maybe TRBD1 (5 bases). Germline V lookup: CDR1 MNHNS, CDR2 SASEGT. The CDR3 length is 15 residues.

This clonotype was seen at least ten times. The genes are TRBV7-6 and TRBJ2-7; 12 bases are shared with TRBD1. The ends lost 0 bases at V and 6 bases at J; junction bases unmatched: 3. Per the germline V gene, CDR1 is SGHVS and CDR2 is FNYEAQ. The CDR3 consists of 15 residues. The CDR3 coding sequence is TGTGCCAGCAGCTTAGCGGGACAGGGGGCAGGCGAGCAGTACTTC. As protein: CASSLAGQGAGEQYF.

The chain employs TRBV7-2 and TRBJ1-1; 8 bases fit TRBD1. Unmatched junction bases numbered 5, after V lost 3 bases and J lost 5 bases. The CDR3 sequence is 14 residues long. Germline V CDR1 and CDR2: SGHTA, FQGNSA. CDR3 loop: CASSLSRGLTEAFF. The CDR3 nucleotides are TGTGCCAGCAGCTTGAGCAGGGGGCTGACTGAAGCTTTCTTT.

This clonotype was counted many times. The gene calls are TRBV6-2 or TRBV6-3 and TRBJ1-5; D not resolved. Germline V CDR1 and CDR2: MNHEY, SVGEGT. The CDR3 covers 17 residues. Trimming took off 2 bases at V and 0 bases at J, with 14 bases between the two ends. The CDR3 sequence: CASSYASVGYSNQPQHF. CDR3 in DNA: TGTGCCAGCAGTTACGCCTCGGTAGGGTATAGCAATCAGCCCCAGCATTTT.

This clonotype was seen ten or more times. The rearrangement joins TRBV2 to TRBJ2-2; D ambiguous. Trimming cost V 8 bases and J 7 bases, with 14 bases left between them. Germline V gene data show CDR1 as SNHLY and CDR2 as FYNNEI. The CDR3 spans 13 residues. The CDR3 sequence: CASLWGINGELFF. DNA for the CDR3: TGTGCCAGCCTGTGGGGAATAAACGGGGAGCTGTTTTTT.

This clonotype was observed many times. The rearrangement joins TRBV7-2 to TRBJ2-7; TRBD1 matches 7 bases. Germline CDR1 SGHTA, CDR2 FQGNSA. The length of the CDR3 is 15 residues. Trimming cost V 5 bases and J 2 bases; bases outside gene matches: 9. CDR3 nucleotides: TGTGCCAGCAGCCCCGTTGCCGGGACAGCCTACGAGCAGTACTTC. The encoded protein is CASSPVAGTAYEQYF.

The sample holds many counts of this clonotype. The genes are TRBV6-1 and TRBJ2-7, with 7 bases that match TRBD2. Germline trimming cut 7 bases from V and 7 bases from J; bases unmatched to any gene: 10. Germline CDR1 and CDR2: MNHNS and SASEGT. The CDR3 has 13 residues. The CDR3 coding sequence is TGTGCCAGCACCCACTCCGCACTAGCGGAGCAGTACTTC. This encodes CASTHSALAEQYF.

This clonotype is a singleton in its sample. A read error may account for a junction end that differs from germline. The chain combines TRBV6-2 or TRBV6-3 with TRBJ1-1; no definite D call. Germline CDR1 is MNHEY and CDR2 is SVGEGT. CDR3 length: 14 residues. The CDR3 sequence is CASSYSLLYTDAFF. DNA of the CDR3: TGTGCCAGCAGTTATTCCCTCTTGTACACTGATGCTTTCTTT.

The chain uses TRBV6-1 and TRBJ2-7, with D tentatively TRBD2 (6 bases). The CDR3 consists of 13 residues. The germline V gene encodes CDR1 MNHNS and CDR2 SASEGT. Trimming took off 10 bases at V and 2 bases at J, with 15 bases between the two ends. The CDR3 nucleotides read TGTGCCACCCGCCCGGGGGTAACCTACGAGCAGTACTTC. This translates into CATRPGVTYEQYF.

V and J are TRBV12-3 or TRBV12-4 and TRBJ1-1, with TRBD1 as a possible D gene (5 bases). Trimming removed 7 bases from V and 1 base from J, with 13 bases in between. This CDR3 comprises 14 residues. CDR3 nucleotide sequence: TGTGCCAGCAACTCGAGGGGACGGAACACTGAAGCTTTCTTT. Its protein product is CASNSRGRNTEAFF.

This clonotype was seen at least ten times. The chain joins TRBV10-3 to TRBJ1-1; no clear D. The germline CDR1 and CDR2 sequences are ENHRY and SYGVKD. The CDR3 consists of 12 residues. V shed 3 bases and J shed 3 bases, with 5 bases lying between them. The CDR3 bases are TGTGCCATCAGTGAAAGGGACACTGAAGCTTTCTTT. This gives the protein CAISERDTEAFF.

In nucleotides, the CDR3 is TGTGCCACCAGCAGCAGGAACACTGAAGCTTTCTTT. Translating it yields CATSSRNTEAFF. The rearrangement uses TRBV15 and TRBJ1-1; no definite D call. Germline CDR1 reads LNHNV; CDR2 reads YYDKDF (reference sequence). This CDR3 comprises 12 residues. Trimming pared 3 bases from V and 1 base from J, leaving 3 bases between.

This clonotype was counted ten times or more. V is TRBV11-2 and J is TRBJ2-5; 8 nucleotides match TRBD1. Germline V gives CDR1 SGHAT, CDR2 FQNNGV. The CDR3 contains 16 residues. V was pared by 0 bases and J by 6 bases, with 9 bases of the junction left unmatched. The CDR3 DNA follows: TGTGCCAGCAGCTTAGATCCCGGACAGGGTCGTAAGACCCAGTACTTC. Translation gives CASSLDPGQGRKTQYF.

Ten or more counts support this clonotype. The genes are TRBV6-5 and TRBJ2-2; the D is unclear. CDR3 length: 13 amino acids. Germline V gene sequence: CDR1 MNHEY, CDR2 SVGAGI. V lost 0 bases and J 7 bases, leaving 6 bases between the germline ends. As DNA, the CDR3 is TGTGCCAGCAGTTACTCGTCAGTCGGGGAGCTGTTTTTT. It codes for CASSYSSVGELFF.

This clonotype was seen ten or more times. The chain joins TRBV12-3 or TRBV12-4 to TRBJ1-6, with TRBD1 identical over 8 bases. Losses at the gene ends were 11 bases for V and 5 bases for J; bases not matched to a gene: 5. The CDR3 consists of 13 residues. The CDR3 reads CAARTGNNSPLHF. The CDR3 nucleotides read TGTGCCGCCCGGACAGGGAATAATTCACCCCTCCACTTT.

This clonotype has ten or more counts. This chain's CDR3 is CASSFWEGGVTEAFF. The CDR3 region has the DNA TGCGCCAGCAGCTTTTGGGAGGGTGGTGTCACTGAAGCTTTCTTT. V is TRBV5-1 and J is TRBJ1-1, with D hard to call. With 2 bases removed from V and 4 bases from J, the gap between germline ends came to 15 bases. This CDR3 contains 15 residues. Germline CDR1 SGHRS, CDR2 YFSETQ.